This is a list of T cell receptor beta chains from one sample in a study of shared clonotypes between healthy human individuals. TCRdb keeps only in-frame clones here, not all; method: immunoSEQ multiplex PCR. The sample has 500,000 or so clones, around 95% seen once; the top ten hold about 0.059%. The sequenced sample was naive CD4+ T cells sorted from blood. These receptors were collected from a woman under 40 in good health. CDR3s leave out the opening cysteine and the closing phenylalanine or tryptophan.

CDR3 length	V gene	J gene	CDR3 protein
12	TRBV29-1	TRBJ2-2	SVLAGVHTGELF
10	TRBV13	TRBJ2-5	ASSLSRETQY
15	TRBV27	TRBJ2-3	ASSLSGWTSGTDTQY
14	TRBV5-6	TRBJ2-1	ASSLGLAGGFDEQF
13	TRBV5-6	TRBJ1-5	ASSLSGKIGQPQH
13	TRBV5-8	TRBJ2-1	ASRRTRGRYNEQF
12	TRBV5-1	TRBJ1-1	ASSLDSEITEAF
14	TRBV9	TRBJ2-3	ASSVDIAGVPDTQY
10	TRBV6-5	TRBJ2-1	ASSRSYNEQF
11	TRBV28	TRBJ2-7	ASSSGQGYEQY
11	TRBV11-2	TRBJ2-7	ASSLGQDYEQY
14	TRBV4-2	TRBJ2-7	ASSQVGLAGAYEQY
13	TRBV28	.	ASSHPGTGSHEQY
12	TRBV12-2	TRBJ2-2	ASRLDRSIGELF
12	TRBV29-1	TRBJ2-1	SVRDRVSYNEQF
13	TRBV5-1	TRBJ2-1	ASRGTQGAYNEQF
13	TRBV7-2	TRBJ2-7	ASSEIVEARYEQY
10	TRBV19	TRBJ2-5	ASSTLGETQY
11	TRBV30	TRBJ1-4	AWSRQGVEKLF
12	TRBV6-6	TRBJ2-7	ASSPQGALYEQY
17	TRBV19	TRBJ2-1	ASSMGPLQTVVSYNEQF
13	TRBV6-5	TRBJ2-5	ASSSGLAGGETQY
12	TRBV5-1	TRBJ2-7	ASSLVLQGAEQY
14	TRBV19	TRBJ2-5	ASTPGIAGGLETQY
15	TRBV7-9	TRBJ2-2	ASSWKGLAENTGELF
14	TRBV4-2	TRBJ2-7	ASSQDRRAGVFEQY
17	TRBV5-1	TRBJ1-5	ASSSPLDRAQRAIQPQH
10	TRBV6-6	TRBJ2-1	ASSYEDGEQF
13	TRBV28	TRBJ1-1	ASSPRDRGDTEAF
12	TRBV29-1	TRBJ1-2	SVKGQGGIGGYT
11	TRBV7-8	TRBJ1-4	ASKHRGSEKLF
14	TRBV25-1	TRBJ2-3	ASSERLSGVGDTQY
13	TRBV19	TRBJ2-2	ASASGHTNTGELF
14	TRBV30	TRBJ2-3	AWSVGLAGATDTQY
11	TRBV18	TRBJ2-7	ASSPGTLIEQY
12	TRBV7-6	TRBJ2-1	ASSLGSSYNEQF
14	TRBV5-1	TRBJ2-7	ASSLPDSTGANEQY
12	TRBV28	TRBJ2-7	ASSSGTGVRFQY
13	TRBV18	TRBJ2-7	ASSPTPASYYEQY
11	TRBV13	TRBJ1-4	ASGGQGSRKLF
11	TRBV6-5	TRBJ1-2	ASRKAANYGYT
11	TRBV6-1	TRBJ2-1	ASSAAGYNEQF
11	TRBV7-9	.	ASSFRTTYEQY
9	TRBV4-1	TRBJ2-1	ASSQGLRQF
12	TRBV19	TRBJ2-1	ASGPLLAYNEQF
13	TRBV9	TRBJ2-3	ASSVGAVRTDTQY
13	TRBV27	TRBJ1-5	ASSLSGGGEGSQH